The rows below give T cell receptor beta chains drawn from one sample of a study of radiation and T cells in renal cell carcinoma. Sequencing used immunoSEQ multiplex PCR; TCRdb keeps in-frame clones, though not all of them. Of some 120,000 clones in the sample, about 81% were seen once. Sequencing used blood, obtained from a patient whose treatment included radiotherapy and nephrectomy. The receptor source for this set is an older woman with renal cell carcinoma. Both conserved end residues are part of each CDR3.

>TRBV5-6|TRBJ2-1
CASSLDSSSYNEQFF
>TRBV10-3|TRBJ2-5
CAISDRDRETQYF
>TRBV7-6|TRBJ2-1
CASSLVGDQAEQFF
>TRBV7-3|TRBJ1-1
CASSFSPILNTEAFF
>TRBV7-2|TRBJ2-1
CASSPGLAADEQFF
>TRBV5-1|TRBJ2-5
CASSPGGPQETQYF
>TRBV5-5|TRBJ2-1
CASSPGGSSYNEQFF
>TRBV29-1|TRBJ2-1
CSALTSGSNEQFF
>TRBV15|TRBJ2-3
CATSRDIIRSGGVMATDTQYF
>TRBV4-1|TRBJ1-2
CASSQDYQGDYGYTF
>TRBV19|TRBJ2-7
CASSIGKVGVYEQYF
>TRBV5-1|TRBJ2-1
CASSLGQGGSNEQFF
>TRBV5-1|TRBJ2-7
CASSLEYPLRHEQYF
>TRBV4-1|TRBJ1-3
CASSLTGGQGSGNTIYF
>TRBV7-3|TRBJ1-5
CASSLTGPGEPQHF
>TRBV30|TRBJ1-1
CAWSPGGMNTEAFF
>TRBV11-2|TRBJ2-2
CASSLSHLTSGIGELFF
>TRBV19|TRBJ2-5
CASSRGSVQETQYF
>TRBV28|TRBJ2-7
CASSSGPMDEQYF
>TRBV19|TRBJ2-4
CASTGASGTNIQYF
>TRBV7-2|TRBJ1-4
CASSLGPTTTNEKLFF
>TRBV21-1|TRBJ1-5
CASSKDPGTGRRSNQPQHF
>TRBV10-3|TRBJ1-1
CAISERSGGTEAFF
>TRBV7-7|TRBJ2-5
CASSTRRAGQGETQYF
>TRBV5-1|TRBJ1-2
CASSSRLIGDGYTF
>TRBV6-5|TRBJ2-1
CASSRNNEQFF
>TRBV2|TRBJ2-1
CASRGDGTRQFF
>TRBV9|TRBJ2-2
CASSVGSGYNTGELFF
>TRBV5-1|TRBJ1-6
CASSQPGQGYWSYNSPLHF
>TRBV11-2|TRBJ2-3
CASSLEGPANTQYF
>TRBV9|TRBJ2-1
CASSAPRLAGSSYNEQFF
>TRBV28|TRBJ2-1
CASSFTGSSYNEQFF
>TRBV28|TRBJ1-2
CASSPGYGYTF
>TRBV4-3|NA
CASSQSHPSGSYEQYF
>TRBV7-8|TRBJ2-7
CASSRLRGAASYEQYF
>TRBV14|TRBJ1-1
CASSRFGTDAKGAFF